This passage covers 21 T cell receptor beta chains from one sample sequenced in a study of cytomegalovirus exposure and HLA in healthy donors. The PCR employed 60 Vbeta primers together with 13 Jbeta primers. TCRdb's table, derived via immunoSEQ multiplex PCR, lists solely in-frame clones and lacks some. The data show around 120,000 clones, roughly 69% seen once. The sequencing input was PBMCs. The receptors derive from a woman in her 40s in good health and CMV-seropositive.

This clone has just a few counts. The chain has TRBV19 and TRBJ2-7; 8 positions agree with TRBD1. This CDR3 spans 17 amino acids. Germline trimming cut 3 bases from V and 2 bases from J; bases unmatched to any gene: 12. Germline V gene sequence: CDR1 LNHDA, CDR2 SQIVND (reference sequence). The CDR3 nucleotides are TGTGCCAGTAGTATTGGGACAGGCTGGATTCAAGCCTACGAGCAGTACTTC. Encoded protein: CASSIGTGWIQAYEQYF.

This clone was picked up a small number of times. This CDR3 is CASRETSSGRWDEQFF. DNA for the CDR3: TGCGCCAGCAGGGAGACTTCTAGCGGGAGATGGGATGAGCAGTTCTTC. The chain is built from TRBV10-2 and TRBJ2-1; TRBD2 aligns across 10 bases. This CDR3 has 16 residues. V shed 6 bases and J 8 bases; nucleotides not matched to a gene: 13. The germline V gene has CDR1 WSHSY and CDR2 SAAADI.

The chain carries TRBV2 and TRBJ1-4, with a tentative D call TRBD1 (5 bases). V was shortened by 7 bases and J by 8 bases, with 20 bases between the two germline ends. The V gene's germline CDR1 is SNHLY and CDR2 FYNNEI. This CDR3 has 15 amino acids. DNA of the CDR3: TGTGCCAGCAAGGATGGACACCGTAGTGCGGAAAAACTGTTTTTT. It codes for CASKDGHRSAEKLFF.

The chain carries TRBV4-1 and TRBJ2-1; D is possibly TRBD2 (5 bases). Germline V gene lookup returns CDR1 MGHRA and CDR2 YSYEKL. This CDR3 has 16 residues. V was trimmed by 4 bases and J by 4 bases, leaving 17 bases between them. The chain's CDR3 is CASSPTTRGVYNEQFF. CDR3 DNA: TGCGCCAGCAGCCCCACGACACGGGGAGTTTACAATGAGCAGTTCTTC.

This sequence joins TRBV4-3 and TRBJ1-4; D is ambiguous. The length of the CDR3 is 16 residues. The germline V gene encodes CDR1 LGHNA and CDR2 YSLEER. The V end was cut by 3 bases, the J end by 0 bases, with 11 bases between. The DNA for the CDR3 is TGCGCCAGCAGCCAGTCCCCAGGAACAACTAATGAAAAACTGTTTTTT. This sequence encodes CASSQSPGTTNEKLFF.

The V gene is TRBV19, the J gene TRBJ1-1, with TRBD1 matching 12 bases. V was pared by 3 bases and J by 0 bases, with 8 bases of the junction left unmatched. Germline CDR1 and CDR2: LNHDA and SQIVND (reference sequence). The CDR3 has 18 residues. In DNA, the CDR3 is TGTGCCAGTAGTATGACCGGGACAGGGGGCCTGATGAACACTGAAGCTTTCTTT. It yields the protein CASSMTGTGGLMNTEAFF.

This clone has a handful of counts. The V call is TRBV6-6, the J call TRBJ2-7, with D perhaps TRBD1 (5 bases). CDR3 length: 11 residues. The V end lost 2 bases, the J end lost 7 bases, and 6 bases lay between the germline ends. The V gene's germline CDR1 is MNHNY and CDR2 SVGAGI (reference sequence). For the CDR3, the DNA is TGTGCCAGCAGTTACGGGGCGGAGCAGTACTTC. Its protein product is CASSYGAEQYF.

J is TRBJ1-1 and V is TRBV7-2; possible D gene TRBD1, 5 bases. V lost 3 bases, J lost 0 bases, and 17 bases lay in between. The CDR3 loop spans 17 amino acids. CDR1 is SGHTA, CDR2 FQGNSA, per germline. The CDR3 bases are TGTGCCAGCAGCTTGCCCGTGGGGCCAGCCATGAACACTGAAGCTTTCTTT. The encoded protein is CASSLPVGPAMNTEAFF.

The chain recombines TRBV19 with TRBJ1-1; D uncertain. CDR3 length: 13 residues. The V gene lost 3 bases and the J gene lost 0 bases, with 5 bases spanning the gap. The V gene's germline CDR1 is LNHDA and CDR2 SQIVND (reference sequence). Here the CDR3 reads CASSIGVNTEAFF. CDR3 nucleotide sequence: TGTGCCAGTAGTATCGGAGTGAACACTGAAGCTTTCTTT.

This clone was picked up a small number of times. This chain uses TRBV6-6 with TRBJ1-3; D gene unclear. Trimming took 5 bases from V and 4 from J, leaving 9 bases between them. Germline CDR1 is MNHNY and CDR2 is SVGAGI (reference sequence). This CDR3 is built from 13 residues. The CDR3 spells CASSSENGNTIYF. The CDR3 coding sequence is TGTGCCAGCAGTAGTGAGAACGGAAACACCATATATTTT.

This sequence joins TRBV6-5 and TRBJ2-7; D might be TRBD2 (5 bases). This CDR3 has 14 amino acids. V was trimmed by 0 bases and J by 7 bases, leaving 13 bases between them. CDR1 is MNHEY and CDR2 is SVGAGI in the germline V gene. CDR3 coding DNA: TGTGCCAGCAGTTACTCGGCCGTAGAGGGTGAGCAGTACTTC. Translated: CASSYSAVEGEQYF.

This chain links TRBV28 with TRBJ2-3; no definite D call. Per the germline V gene, CDR1 is MDHEN and CDR2 is SYDVKM. This CDR3 is built from 13 residues. Between the trimmed V and J ends, which lost 3 bases and 0 bases, there was a span of 4 bases. CDR3: CASSFPSTDTQYF. DNA of the CDR3: TGTGCCAGCAGTTTCCCTAGCACAGATACGCAGTATTTT.

CDR3 region: CAISEPGTAQETQYF. CDR3 DNA sequence: TGTGCCATCAGTGAGCCCGGGACAGCCCAAGAGACCCAGTACTTC. This chain uses TRBV10-3 with TRBJ2-5, with 7 bases fitting TRBD1. The CDR3 spans 15 residues. The trim removed 2 bases at V and 1 base at J, leaving 4 bases unmatched. Germline assignment: CDR1 ENHRY and CDR2 SYGVKD.

The CDR3 nucleotides read TGTGCCAGCAGTTTCCCTAGCGGTCGCTCCTACGAGCAGTACTTC. Translation gives CASSFPSGRSYEQYF. The chain carries TRBV28 and TRBJ2-7, with TRBD2 identical over 7 bases. Germline CDR1 MDHEN, CDR2 SYDVKM. The CDR3 is 15 amino acids. V was clipped by 3 bases and J by 0 bases; unmatched bases: 5.

V and J are TRBV29-1 and TRBJ2-2; D unresolved. Trimming took 1 base from V and 0 from J, leaving 9 bases between them. The CDR3 has 15 amino acids. Germline CDR1 and CDR2: SQVTM and ANQGSEA. The CDR3 reads CSVEGVQANTGELFF. The CDR3 region has the DNA TGCAGCGTTGAAGGGGTCCAGGCGAACACCGGGGAGCTGTTTTTT.

The rearrangement uses TRBV2 and TRBJ2-1; D is perhaps TRBD2 (5 bases). The CDR3 is 14 amino acids. The germline V gene has CDR1 SNHLY and CDR2 FYNNEI. Trimming shortened V by 4 bases and J by 8 bases, and 15 bases separated the two germline ends. The CDR3 DNA sequence: TGTGCCAGCAGTGTGCTAATCGGGGTGGATGAGCAGTTCTTC. Residues: CASSVLIGVDEQFF.

This clone was detected once. The chain has TRBV2 and TRBJ2-7; D might be TRBD1 (5 bases). The CDR3 has 20 amino acids. V was trimmed by 5 bases and J by 0 bases, leaving 29 bases between them. Germline loops: CDR1 SNHLY, CDR2 FYNNEI. This chain's CDR3 is CASSRLPALQGRQNSYEQYF. The CDR3 DNA is TGTGCCAGCAGTCGGCTTCCAGCTCTCCAGGGCAGACAGAACTCCTACGAGCAGTACTTC.

This clone was picked up one time. The V gene is TRBV28, the J gene TRBJ2-1; 7 nucleotides agree with TRBD2. The CDR3 extends over 16 amino acids. J gave up 0 bases and V 5 bases, and 7 bases lay outside the gene matches. The germline V gene encodes CDR1 MDHEN and CDR2 SYDVKM. DNA for the CDR3: TGTGCCAGCAGTCCCCAAGCGGGAATCTCCTACAATGAGCAGTTCTTC. This translates into CASSPQAGISYNEQFF.

This chain connects TRBV28 to TRBJ2-5, with TRBD2 identical over 10 bases. The CDR3 contains 16 residues. Germline V lookup: CDR1 MDHEN, CDR2 SYDVKM. V trimming: 5 bases; J trimming: 3 bases; junction bases outside the gene matches: 9. The chain's CDR3 is CASSPAGTSVKETQYF. CDR3 coding DNA: TGTGCCAGCAGTCCCGCCGGGACTAGCGTAAAAGAGACCCAGTACTTC. Together with reference TRBV28 and TRBJ2-5, the CDR3 gives the full variable domain: DVKVTQSSRYLVKRTGEKVFLECVQDMDHENMFWYRQDPGLGLRLIYFSYDVKMKEKGDIPEGYSVSREKKERFSLILESASTNQTSMYLCASSPAGTSVKETQYFGPGTRLLVL.

This chain joins TRBV29-1 and TRBJ2-2; the D is unclear. Trimming took 3 bases from V and 2 from J, leaving 10 bases between them. The CDR3 spans 14 residues. Germline V gives CDR1 SQVTM, CDR2 ANQGSEA. The CDR3 is CSVEKPGNTGELFF. The CDR3 DNA is TGCAGCGTTGAGAAGCCAGGTAACACCGGGGAGCTGTTTTTT.

V is TRBV5-6 and J is TRBJ2-5; D ambiguous. V was trimmed by 4 bases and J by 5 bases, leaving 21 bases between them. The CDR3 sequence is 16 residues long. Germline CDR1 SGHDT, CDR2 YYEEEE. CDR3 in amino acids: CASSRSRSPLRETQYF. CDR3 coding DNA: TGTGCCAGCAGCCGATCGCGAAGCCCACTCCGGGAGACCCAGTACTTC.